Here is one T cell receptor beta chain with its context. The treatment: some 20 received Ad26.COV2.S at low or high dose, single or two shots; a few received placebo; per-sample allocation not given. The samples date from day 63 after the first vaccine or placebo injection. Sequencing was performed with immunoSEQ multiplex PCR; in TCRdb, only in-frame clones are kept and a portion is missing. The sample holds about 320,000 clones; around 85% are singletons and the top ten take 2% to 2.5%. The data stem from a study of Ad26.COV2.S vaccination and SARS-CoV-2 variants. Germline CDR1 is SGHNT and CDR2 is YENEEA. The ends lost 4 bases at V and 4 bases at J; junction bases unmatched: 6. This CDR3 has 15 amino acids.

The sample was peripheral blood, taken in a trial of Ad26.COV2.S vaccine versus placebo. The gene calls are TRBV11-3 and TRBJ1-4, with 7 bases matching TRBD1. The source of this sequence is a person aged 18-60 years who received the Ad26.COV2.S COVID-19 vaccine or a placebo. The CDR3, as DNA: TGTGCCAGCAGCTCCAGACAGGGTTATAATGAAAAACTGTTTTTT. Amino acids: CASSSRQGYNEKLFF.